Given below is one T cell receptor (beta chain) in context. Its antigen is unknown. The read stops 3 residues short of the end of the CDR3; the missing end is completed from the germline J gene. Each participant carried one incident cervical HPV16 infection only. Trimming left V 5 bases short and J 1 base short, with 11 bases between. This CDR3 contains 13 residues. From germline, CDR1 is GTSNPN and CDR2 SVGIG (reference sequence). The sample comes from a study of T cells in women clearing cervical HPV infection. Study-wide background: Blood came at first lesion visit for cases, post-clearance for controls.

Study-wide results and limits: Timing of associations relative to infection is unclear; T-cell subsets were not isolated. Repertoire richness, not evenness, was significantly elevated in CIN3+ cases versus controls.

The data were produced by immunoSEQ multiplex PCR, yet TCRdb's version contains in-frame clones alone and is incomplete. The sample includes 25,000 to 30,000 clones. The specimen was blood buffy coat. The origin of this receptor is a woman between 18 and 70 years old with a cervical HPV16 infection that either progressed to CIN3+ or cleared (not recorded which). The gene calls are TRBV30 and TRBJ1-1, with D unresolved. The DNA read from the CDR3 is TGTGCCTGGCGGCCTACAGAGAACACTGAA. It yields the protein CAWRPTENTE. The whole CDR3 protein is CAWRPTENTEAFF. The full variable domain, with the rest looked up from reference TRBV30 and TRBJ1-1, is SQTIHQWPATLVQPVGSPLSLECTVEGTSNPNLYWYRQAAGRGLQLLFYSVGIGQISSEVPQNLSASRPQDRQFILSSKKLLLSDSGFYLCAWRPTENTEAFFGQGTRLTVV.